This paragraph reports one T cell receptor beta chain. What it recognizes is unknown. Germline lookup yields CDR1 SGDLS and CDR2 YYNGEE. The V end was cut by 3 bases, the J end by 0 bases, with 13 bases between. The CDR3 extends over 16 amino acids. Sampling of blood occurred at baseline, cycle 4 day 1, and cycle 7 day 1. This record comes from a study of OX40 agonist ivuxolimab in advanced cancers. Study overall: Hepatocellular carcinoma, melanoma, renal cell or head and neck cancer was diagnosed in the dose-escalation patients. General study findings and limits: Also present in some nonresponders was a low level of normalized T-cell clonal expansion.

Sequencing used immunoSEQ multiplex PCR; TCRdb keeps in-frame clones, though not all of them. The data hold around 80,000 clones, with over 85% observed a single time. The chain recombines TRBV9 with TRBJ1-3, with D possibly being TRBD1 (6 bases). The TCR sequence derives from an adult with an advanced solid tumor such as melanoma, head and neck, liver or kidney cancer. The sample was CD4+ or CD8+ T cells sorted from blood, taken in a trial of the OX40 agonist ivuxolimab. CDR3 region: CASSDLGQFSGNTIYF. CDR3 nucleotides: TGTGCCAGCAGCGACCTCGGACAGTTCTCTGGAAACACCATATATTTT.